What follows are 24 T cell receptor beta chains derived from one specimen sequenced in a study of regulatory T cells in long-lasting Graves disease. Regarding time point: newly diagnosed GD, antithyroid drugs for less than 3 months. After RNA was extracted from PBMCs, the TCR library was made from it. Relying on iRepertoire HTBI primers and Arm-PCR of CDR3 regions, the team built TCR beta libraries. MiXCR, run by TCRdb on the multiplex PCR reads, gives a single entry per CDR3 protein. The sample has 500,000 or so distinct CDR3 sequences; 12% to 15% are singletons. Separately, the same data were catalogued under a study of T cells in Graves' hyperthyroidism and ophthalmopathy.

The material was peripheral blood mononuclear cells (PBMCs), obtained at new diagnosis, from a patient treated with antithyroid drugs. These receptors originate from a woman between 45 and 65 years old with Graves disease.

This clonotype occurred a few times. The chain uses TRBV25-1 and TRBJ1-2, with TRBD1 as a possible D gene (5 bases). V lost 0 bases, J lost 9 bases, and 14 bases lay in between. This CDR3 comprises 14 residues. CDR1 and CDR2 (germline): MGHDK, SYGVNS. The DNA of the CDR3 is TGTGCCAGCAGTGAATATTGGGACGTAGGGCGCTACACCTTC. Amino acids: CASSEYWDVGRYTF.

This clonotype was observed at least ten times. This chain joins TRBV27 and TRBJ1-4, with D uncertain. The CDR3 loop spans 14 amino acids. V lost 2 bases to trimming and J lost 5 bases, with 9 bases between them. Germline V gene data show CDR1 as MNHEY and CDR2 as SMNVEV (reference sequence). The CDR3 spells CASSLTALNEKLFF. Written as DNA, the CDR3 is TGTGCCAGCAGTTTAACGGCGCTCAATGAAAAACTGTTTTTT.

The chain carries TRBV28 and TRBJ2-6, with D perhaps matching TRBD2 (7 bases). CDR3 length equals 17 residues. The V and J ends lost 4 bases and 2 bases respectively, with 15 bases between them. Germline loops: CDR1 MDHEN, CDR2 SYDVKM. CDR3 sequence reads: CASSYGGRFTGANVLTF. In nucleotides, the CDR3 is TGTGCCAGCAGTTACGGGGGGCGCTTCACTGGGGCCAACGTCCTGACTTTC.

The genes are TRBV19 and TRBJ2-1; 7 nucleotides align to TRBD2. The germline CDR1 and CDR2 sequences are LNHDA and SQIVND (reference sequence). CDR3 length equals 15 residues. The V and J ends lost 4 bases and 8 bases, in that order; junction bases with no gene match: 11. In DNA form, the CDR3 reads TGTGCCAGTAGTACCTCCTCGGGGGGATACCATGAGCAGTTCTTC. It specifies CASSTSSGGYHEQFF.

CDR3 in amino acids: CASSLERRDDNEQFF. The CDR3 DNA follows: TGTGCCAGCAGCTTAGAGCGTCGGGACGACAATGAGCAGTTCTTC. V gene TRBV7-9 combines with J gene TRBJ2-1; either TRBD1 or TRBD2 may supply D (5 bases each). The CDR3 is 15 residues long. The ends were cut back, 1 base at V and 5 bases at J, with 12 bases in the middle. Germline assignment: CDR1 SEHNR and CDR2 FQNEAQ (reference sequence).

This chain connects TRBV5-1 to TRBJ2-5, with unresolved D. The germline V gene has CDR1 SGHRS and CDR2 YFSETQ. This CDR3 is built from 12 residues. Trimming took 0 bases from V and 3 from J, leaving 3 bases between them. CDR3 nucleotides: TGCGCCAGCAGCTTGGATAAAGAGACCCAGTACTTC. This translates into CASSLDKETQYF.

In its sample, this clonotype was seen many times. The chain has TRBV7-6 and TRBJ2-1; D may be TRBD2 (6 bases). Trimming shortened V by 1 base and J by 8 bases, and 15 bases separated the two germline ends. In germline, CDR1 is SGHVS, CDR2 FNYEAQ. The CDR3 consists of 15 residues. The CDR3 sequence is CASSLGLAGRDEQFF. DNA for the CDR3: TGTGCCAGCAGCTTAGGGCTAGCCGGGAGAGATGAGCAGTTCTTC.

The rearrangement uses TRBV28 and TRBJ2-3; D remains unclear. CDR1 MDHEN and CDR2 SYDVKM come from the germline V gene. The CDR3 sequence is 15 residues long. V was pared by 4 bases and J by 2 bases, with 13 bases between. The CDR3 spells CASSSLKAHTDTQYF. The DNA for the CDR3 is TGTGCCAGCAGTTCGCTCAAGGCACACACAGATACGCAGTATTTT. The variable domain in full, with the rest retrieved from reference TRBV28 and TRBJ2-3, is DVKVTQSSRYLVKRTGEKVFLECVQDMDHENMFWYRQDPGLGLRLIYFSYDVKMKEKGDIPEGYSVSREKKERFSLILESASTNQTSMYLCASSSLKAHTDTQYFGPGTRLTVL.

V usage is TRBV3-1 and J usage is TRBJ2-2; 10 bases match TRBD1. Germline V gene lookup returns CDR1 LGHDT and CDR2 YNNKEL (reference sequence). The CDR3 is 16 residues long. J was trimmed by 5 bases and V by 6 bases; bases with no gene match: 9. The CDR3 protein is CASRSFRGQGTGELFF. CDR3 DNA: TGTGCCAGCAGAAGTTTCCGGGGACAGGGGACCGGGGAGCTGTTTTTT.

Many counts were recorded for this clonotype. The chain is built from TRBV11-2 and TRBJ2-7; D is perhaps TRBD1 or TRBD2 (6 bases each). V lost 4 bases to trimming and J lost 7 bases, with 17 bases between them. The CDR3 runs 14 residues. Germline CDR1 reads SGHAT; CDR2 reads FQNNGV. The CDR3 DNA sequence: TGTGCCAGCAGCTCCTCGATGCGGGACATGGAGCAGTACTTC. Translating gives CASSSSMRDMEQYF.

As regards this clonotype: Being one base from a much bigger clone, this may be a read error. The chain uses TRBV3-1 and TRBJ2-5; D may be TRBD2 (5 bases). The germline CDR1 and CDR2 sequences are LGHDT and YNNKEL (reference sequence). Between the trimmed V and J ends, which lost 1 base and 5 bases, there was a span of 14 bases. The CDR3 extends over 15 amino acids. The CDR3 DNA follows: TGTGCCAGCAGCCAAGCGACTACCCGTGTGGAGACCCAGTACTTC. This gives the protein CASSQATTRVETQYF.

J is TRBJ2-4 and V is TRBV19, with TRBD2 identical over 10 bases. This CDR3 has 17 amino acids. V shed 0 bases, J shed 8 bases, and the junction held 10 bases outside the gene matches. Germline CDR1 LNHDA, CDR2 SQIVND (reference sequence). The CDR3 reads CASSIEVLAGAGDIQYF. The CDR3 DNA follows: TGTGCCAGTAGTATAGAGGTCCTAGCGGGAGCGGGGGACATTCAGTACTTC.

There are many counts of this clonotype. This chain uses TRBV12-3 or TRBV12-4 with TRBJ2-7; 10 bases line up with TRBD2. The junction had 10 bases not matched to a gene; V was cut back by 5 bases and J by 6 bases. This CDR3 region has 15 residues. CDR3 sequence (DNA): TGTGCCAGCAGTCCGCGGGCTAGCGGGAGAGGCGAGCAGTACTTC. Protein sequence: CASSPRASGRGEQYF.

This clonotype was seen many times. Germline is not matched at one junction end, which may reflect a read error. The rearrangement joins TRBV5-1 to TRBJ1-1, with D maybe TRBD1 (5 bases). Germline CDR1 and CDR2: SGHRS and YFSETQ. The CDR3 length is 15 residues. The CDR3 sequence: CASSLEQGLNTEAFF. The CDR3 coding sequence is TGTGCCAGCAGTTTAGAGCAGGGACTGAACACTGAAGCTTTCTTT.

This clonotype was counted ten times or more. The chain has TRBV5-4 and TRBJ1-2, with 7 nucleotides matching TRBD1. The V gene's germline CDR1 is SGHNT and CDR2 YYREEE (reference sequence). The CDR3 has 16 amino acids. The V gene end was trimmed by 4 bases and the J gene end by 5 bases; junction bases not matched to a gene: 14. CDR3 amino acids: CASSHGQANPPYGYTF. CDR3 sequence (DNA): TGTGCCAGCAGCCACGGACAGGCCAATCCCCCTTATGGCTACACCTTC. The variable domain in full, completed from reference TRBV5-4 and TRBJ1-2, reads ETGVTQSPTHLIKTRGQQVTLRCSSQSGHNTVSWYQQALGQGPQFIFQYYREEENGRGNFPPRFSGLQFPNYSSELNVNALELDDSALYLCASSHGQANPPYGYTFGSGTRLTVV.

J is TRBJ2-1 and V is TRBV18, with 14 bases aligning to TRBD2. Trimming cost V 2 bases and J 0 bases; bases outside gene matches: 6. CDR3 length equals 19 residues. Per germline, CDR1 KGHSH and CDR2 LQKENI. CDR3 nucleotides: TGTGCCAGCTCACCAAAGACTAGCGGGAGGGGGACCTCCTACAATGAGCAGTTCTTC. Translated: CASSPKTSGRGTSYNEQFF.

The chain couples TRBV5-4 to TRBJ1-5, with 8 bases fitting TRBD1. The junction had 6 bases not matched to a gene; V was cut back by 4 bases and J by 3 bases. The CDR3 sequence is 15 residues long. From germline, CDR1 is SGHNT and CDR2 YYREEE (reference sequence). The CDR3 is CASSRDRGTNQPQHF. The CDR3 region has the DNA TGTGCCAGCAGCCGAGACAGGGGTACCAATCAGCCCCAGCATTTT.

This clonotype showed up many times. The J gene is TRBJ2-1, the V gene TRBV30; the D gene is possibly TRBD2 (7 bases). There are 14 residues in the CDR3. Germline lookup yields CDR1 GTSNPN and CDR2 SVGIG (reference sequence). V was trimmed by 0 bases and J by 8 bases, leaving 14 bases between them. The chain's CDR3 is CAWSVGWEGDEQFF. The CDR3 DNA follows: TGTGCCTGGAGTGTAGGGTGGGAGGGGGATGAGCAGTTCTTC.

This clonotype was recorded at least ten times. J is TRBJ2-1 and V is TRBV20-1; TRBD2 aligns across 16 bases. Germline loops: CDR1 DFQATT, CDR2 SNEGSKA (reference sequence). The ends lost 5 bases at V and 3 bases at J; junction bases unmatched: 10. The CDR3 spans 18 residues. The CDR3 DNA is TGCAGTGCTCCGACGGGACTAGCGGGAGGGCCTCTCTACAATGAGCAGTTCTTC. Protein product: CSAPTGLAGGPLYNEQFF.

A note on this clonotype: A much larger clone is a single base away; this may be a read error. V gene TRBV28 combines with J gene TRBJ2-7; 13 bases fit TRBD2. The V gene end was trimmed by 8 bases and the J gene end by 1 base; junction bases not matched to a gene: 5. The CDR3 totals 15 residues. Germline assignment: CDR1 MDHEN and CDR2 SYDVKM. This chain's CDR3 is CASLRLAGGSYEQYF. The CDR3 DNA reads as TGTGCCAGCCTGAGACTAGCGGGAGGATCCTACGAGCAGTACTTC.

V and J are TRBV28 and TRBJ2-5, with 8 bases matching TRBD2. J was trimmed by 1 base and V by 11 bases; bases with no gene match: 9. Germline V CDR1 and CDR2: MDHEN, SYDVKM. The length of the CDR3 is 14 residues. Written as DNA, the CDR3 is TGTGCCCTAGGGGCTAGCGGGCTCCAAGAGACCCAGTACTTC. This translates into CALGASGLQETQYF.

V is TRBV24-1 and J is TRBJ2-3; 9 bases align to TRBD2. The CDR3 is made up of 15 amino acids. Germline trimming cut 4 bases from V and 2 bases from J; bases unmatched to any gene: 3. From germline, CDR1 is KGHDR and CDR2 SFDVKD. The CDR3 nucleotides are TGTGCCACCAGTGAGACTAGCGGACTCACAGATACGCAGTATTTT. Protein sequence: CATSETSGLTDTQYF.

This clonotype was observed at least ten times. This chain uses TRBV5-1 with TRBJ2-6; TRBD1 matches at 7 bases. The CDR3 contains 16 residues. Germline lookup yields CDR1 SGHRS and CDR2 YFSETQ. Unmatched junction bases numbered 6, after V lost 6 bases and J lost 0 bases. The CDR3 region is CASIGTVSSGANVLTF. CDR3 in DNA: TGCGCCAGCATCGGGACAGTTAGCTCTGGGGCCAACGTCCTGACTTTC. Full variable domain (remainder filled in from reference TRBV5-1 and TRBJ2-6): KAGVTQTPRYLIKTRGQQVTLSCSPISGHRSVSWYQQTPGQGLQFLFEYFSETQRNKGNFPGRFSGRQFSNSRSEMNVSTLELGDSALYLCASIGTVSSGANVLTFGAGSRLTVL.

In this sample, this clonotype turned up a few times. This chain links TRBV5-8 with TRBJ1-1; D possibly corresponds to TRBD1 (6 bases). CDR1 SGHTS and CDR2 YDEGEE come from the germline V gene. With 0 bases removed from V and 0 bases from J, the gap between germline ends came to 15 bases. The length of the CDR3 is 17 residues. Here the CDR3 DNA reads TGTGCCAGCAGCTTGGTCTCGGCAGGGGCGATGAACACTGAAGCTTTCTTT. It encodes CASSLVSAGAMNTEAFF.